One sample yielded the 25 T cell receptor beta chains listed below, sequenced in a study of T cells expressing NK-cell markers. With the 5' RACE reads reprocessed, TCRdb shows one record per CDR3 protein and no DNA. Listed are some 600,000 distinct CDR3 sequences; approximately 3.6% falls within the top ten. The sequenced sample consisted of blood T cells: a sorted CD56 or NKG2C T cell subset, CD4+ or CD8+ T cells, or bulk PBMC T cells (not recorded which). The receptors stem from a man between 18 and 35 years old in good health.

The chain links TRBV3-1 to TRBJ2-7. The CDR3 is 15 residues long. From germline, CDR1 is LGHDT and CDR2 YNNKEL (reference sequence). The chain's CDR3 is CASSHGSSLAYEQYF.

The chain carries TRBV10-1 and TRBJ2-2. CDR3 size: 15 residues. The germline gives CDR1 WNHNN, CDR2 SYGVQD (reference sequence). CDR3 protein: CASSESLLNTGELFF.

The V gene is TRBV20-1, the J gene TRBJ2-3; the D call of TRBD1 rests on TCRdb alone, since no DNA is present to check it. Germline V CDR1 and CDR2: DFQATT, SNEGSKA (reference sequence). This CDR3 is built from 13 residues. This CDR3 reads CSAPGRMADTQYF.

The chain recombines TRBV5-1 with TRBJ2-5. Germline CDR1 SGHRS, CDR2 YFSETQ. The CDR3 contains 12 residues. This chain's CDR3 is CASSSTHETQYF.

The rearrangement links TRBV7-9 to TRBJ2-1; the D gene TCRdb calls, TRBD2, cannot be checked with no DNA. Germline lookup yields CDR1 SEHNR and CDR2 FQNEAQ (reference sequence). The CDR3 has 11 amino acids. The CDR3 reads CASSSIAGAVF.

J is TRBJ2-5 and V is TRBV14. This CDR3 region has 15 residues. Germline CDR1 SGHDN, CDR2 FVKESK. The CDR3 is CASSQDGPRAETQYF.

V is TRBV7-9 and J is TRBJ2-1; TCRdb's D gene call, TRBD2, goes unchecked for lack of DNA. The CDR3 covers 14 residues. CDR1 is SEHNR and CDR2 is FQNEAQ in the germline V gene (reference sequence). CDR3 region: CASDDSGRVFEQFF.

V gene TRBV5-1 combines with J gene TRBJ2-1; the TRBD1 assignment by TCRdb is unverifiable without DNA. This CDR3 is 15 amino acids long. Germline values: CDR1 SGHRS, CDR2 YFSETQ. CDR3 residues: CASSLGGTGQPDEFF.

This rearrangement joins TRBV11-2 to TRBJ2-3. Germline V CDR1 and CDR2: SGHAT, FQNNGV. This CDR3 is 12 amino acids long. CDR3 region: CASGEHTDTQYF.

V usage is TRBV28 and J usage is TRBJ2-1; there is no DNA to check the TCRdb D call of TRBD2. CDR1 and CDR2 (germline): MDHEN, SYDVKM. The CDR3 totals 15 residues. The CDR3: CASSLLSGSGNEQFF.

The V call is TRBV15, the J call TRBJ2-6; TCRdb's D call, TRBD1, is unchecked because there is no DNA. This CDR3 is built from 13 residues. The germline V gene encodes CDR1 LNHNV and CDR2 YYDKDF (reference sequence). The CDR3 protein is CATKAGDGNVLTF.

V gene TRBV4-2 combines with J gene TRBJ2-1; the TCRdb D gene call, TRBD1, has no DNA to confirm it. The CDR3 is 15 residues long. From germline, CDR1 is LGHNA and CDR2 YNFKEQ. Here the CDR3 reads CASSPLGGPDNEQFF.

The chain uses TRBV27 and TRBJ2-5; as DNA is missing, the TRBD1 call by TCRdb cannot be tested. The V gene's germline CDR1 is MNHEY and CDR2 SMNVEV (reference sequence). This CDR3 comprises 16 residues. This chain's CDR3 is CASSLYGQVGQETQYF.

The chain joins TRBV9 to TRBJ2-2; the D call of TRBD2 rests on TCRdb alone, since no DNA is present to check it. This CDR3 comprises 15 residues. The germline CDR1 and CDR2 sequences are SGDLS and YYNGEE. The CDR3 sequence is CASSVGGGDTGELFF.

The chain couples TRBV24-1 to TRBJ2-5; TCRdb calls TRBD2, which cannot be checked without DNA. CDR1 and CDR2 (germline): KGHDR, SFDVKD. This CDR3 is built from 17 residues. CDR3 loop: CATSAPGGAGGEETQYF.

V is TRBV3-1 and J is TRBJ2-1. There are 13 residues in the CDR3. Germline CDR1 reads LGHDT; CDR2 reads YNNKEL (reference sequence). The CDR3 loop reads CASSPEIFNEQFF.

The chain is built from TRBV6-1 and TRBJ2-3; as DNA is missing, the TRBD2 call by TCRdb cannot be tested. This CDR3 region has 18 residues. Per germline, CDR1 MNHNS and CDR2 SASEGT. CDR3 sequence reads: CASSPGTSGIVGTDTQYF.

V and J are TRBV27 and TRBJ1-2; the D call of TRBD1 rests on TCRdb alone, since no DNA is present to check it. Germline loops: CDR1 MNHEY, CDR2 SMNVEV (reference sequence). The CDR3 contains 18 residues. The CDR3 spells CASSPGTGYSYESVGYTF.

The CDR3 protein is CASSLEELPGANVLTF. The chain links TRBV7-2 to TRBJ2-6. The CDR3 length is 16 residues. CDR1 SGHTA and CDR2 FQGNSA come from the germline V gene.

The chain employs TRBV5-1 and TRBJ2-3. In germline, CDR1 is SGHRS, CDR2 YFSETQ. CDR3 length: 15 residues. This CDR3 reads CASSLGGKGTDTQYF.

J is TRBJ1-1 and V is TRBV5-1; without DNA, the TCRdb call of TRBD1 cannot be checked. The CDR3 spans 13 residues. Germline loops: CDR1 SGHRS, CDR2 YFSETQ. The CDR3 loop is CASTHRGDTEAFF.

The CDR3 protein is CASSLSGAAYGYTF. V is TRBV28 and J is TRBJ1-2. The CDR3 contains 14 residues. Germline V gives CDR1 MDHEN, CDR2 SYDVKM.

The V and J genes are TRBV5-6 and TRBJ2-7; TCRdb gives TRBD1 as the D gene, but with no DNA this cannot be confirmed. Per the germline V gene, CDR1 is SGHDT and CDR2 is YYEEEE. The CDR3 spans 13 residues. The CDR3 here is CASSNGQTYEQYF.

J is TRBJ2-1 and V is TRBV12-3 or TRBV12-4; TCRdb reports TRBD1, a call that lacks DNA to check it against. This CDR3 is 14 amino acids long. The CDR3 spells CASSRGTTYNEQFF.

The CDR3 region is CASSPGTGGLANVLTF. The chain links TRBV18 to TRBJ2-6; TCRdb's assignment of TRBD1 cannot be checked, as there is no DNA. The CDR3 has 16 amino acids. Per the germline V gene, CDR1 is KGHSH and CDR2 is LQKENI. The full variable domain, rest sourced from reference TRBV18 and TRBJ2-6, is NAGVMQNPRHLVRRRGQEARLRCSPMKGHSHVYWYRQLPEEGLKFMVYLQKENIIDESGMPKERFSAEFPKEGPSILRIQQVVRGDSAAYFCASSPGTGGLANVLTFGAGSRLTVL.